This T cell receptor (beta chain) was obtained from a study of T cell changes during pregnancy in multiple sclerosis. TCRdb's copy holds only in-frame clones and misses some; the assay was immunoSEQ multiplex PCR. The sample gives 65,000 to 95,000 clones, more than 85% of which show up once; just over 2.5% is in the top ten. Trimming removed 3 bases from V and 7 bases from J; junction bases left unmatched: 12. In germline, CDR1 is SGDLS, CDR2 YYNGEE. This CDR3 has 15 residues. The material was peripheral blood, obtained after pregnancy. V is TRBV9 and J is TRBJ1-2, with 7 bases matching TRBD1. The TCR originated in a female donor in good health, enrolled as a control in a pregnancy study. The CDR3 spells CASSARQGSDLGYTF. The CDR3 DNA is TGTGCCAGCAGCGCCAGACAGGGATCGGATCTTGGCTACACCTTC.